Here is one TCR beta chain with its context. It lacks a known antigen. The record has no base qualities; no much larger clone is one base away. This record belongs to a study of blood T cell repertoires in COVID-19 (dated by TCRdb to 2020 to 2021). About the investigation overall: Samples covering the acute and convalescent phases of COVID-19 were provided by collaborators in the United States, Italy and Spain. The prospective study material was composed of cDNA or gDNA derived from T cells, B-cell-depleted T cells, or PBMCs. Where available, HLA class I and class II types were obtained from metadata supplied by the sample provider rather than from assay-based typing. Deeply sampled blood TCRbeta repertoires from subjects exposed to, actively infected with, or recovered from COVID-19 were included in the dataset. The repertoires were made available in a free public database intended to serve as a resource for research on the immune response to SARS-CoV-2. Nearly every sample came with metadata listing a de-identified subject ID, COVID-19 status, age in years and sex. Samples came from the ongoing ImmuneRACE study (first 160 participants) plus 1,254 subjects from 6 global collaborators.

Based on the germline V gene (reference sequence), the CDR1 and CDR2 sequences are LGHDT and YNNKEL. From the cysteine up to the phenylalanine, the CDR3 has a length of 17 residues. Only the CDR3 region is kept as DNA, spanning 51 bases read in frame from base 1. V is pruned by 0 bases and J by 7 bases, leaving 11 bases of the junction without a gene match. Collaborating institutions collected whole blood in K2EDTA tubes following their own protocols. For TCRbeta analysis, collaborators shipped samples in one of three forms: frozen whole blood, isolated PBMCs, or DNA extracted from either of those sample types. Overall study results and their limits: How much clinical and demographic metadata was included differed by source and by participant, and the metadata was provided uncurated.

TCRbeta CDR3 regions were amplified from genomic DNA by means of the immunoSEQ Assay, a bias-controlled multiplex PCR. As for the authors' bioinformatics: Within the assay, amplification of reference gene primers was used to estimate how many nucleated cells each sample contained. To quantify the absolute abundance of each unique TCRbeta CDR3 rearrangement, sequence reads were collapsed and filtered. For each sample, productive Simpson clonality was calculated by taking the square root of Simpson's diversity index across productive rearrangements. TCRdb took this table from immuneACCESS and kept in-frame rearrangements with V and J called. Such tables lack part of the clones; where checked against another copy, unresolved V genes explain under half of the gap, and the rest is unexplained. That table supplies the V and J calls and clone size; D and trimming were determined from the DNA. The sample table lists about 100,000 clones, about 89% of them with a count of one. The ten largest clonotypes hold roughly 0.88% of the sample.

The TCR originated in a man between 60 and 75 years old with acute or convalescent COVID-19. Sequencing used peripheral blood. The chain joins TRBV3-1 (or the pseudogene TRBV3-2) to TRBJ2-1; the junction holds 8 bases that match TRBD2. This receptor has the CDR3 CASSQDVRAGGRNEQFF. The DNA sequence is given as TGTGCCAGCAGCCAAGATGTGCGGGCGGGAGGACGGAATGAGCAGTTCTTC.